One and the same sample provided the 6 T cell receptor beta chains below, sequenced in a study of shared clonotypes between healthy human individuals (dated by TCRdb to the early 2020s). Library generation was performed with the immunoSEQ multiplex PCR assay. TCRdb retrieved this table from immuneACCESS and kept in-frame rearrangements only. Not all clones are present; in checked studies, unresolved V genes account for under half, and no reason is known for the remainder. In all, the sample holds about 510,000 clones, and about 96% of those were seen once. 0.06% of the sample is taken by the ten largest. Material: naive CD4+ T cells sorted from blood. Reading the label with the study, this specimen's cell subset or site is: CD45RA+ positively selected. Every receptor here comes from a woman in her 30s in good health.

This chain links TRBV19 with TRBJ2-3; possible D gene TRBD2, 5 bases. The CDR3 has 16 residues. V lost 4 bases and J lost 0, with 14 bases in between. Germline CDR1 LNHDA, CDR2 SQIVND (reference sequence). The CDR3 bases are TGTGCCAGTAGTAGAACGATAGCGACTAGCACAGATACGCAGTATTTT. It translates to CASSRTIATSTDTQYF.

V is TRBV5-1 and J is TRBJ1-2; no clear D. Germline CDR1 and CDR2: SGHRS and YFSETQ. V lost 7 bases and J 4 bases, leaving 14 bases between the germline ends. This CDR3 spans 13 amino acids. The CDR3 DNA follows: TGCGCCAGCTTTTCTCCTCCTTCCTATGGCTACACCTTC. Its translation: CASFSPPSYGYTF. Combining the CDR3 with reference TRBV5-1 and TRBJ1-2 gives the whole variable domain KAGVTQTPRYLIKTRGQQVTLSCSPISGHRSVSWYQQTPGQGLQFLFEYFSETQRNKGNFPGRFSGRQFSNSRSEMNVSTLELGDSALYLCASFSPPSYGYTFGSGTRLTVV.

This clone came up once. The chain uses TRBV28 and TRBJ1-3; a possible D gene is TRBD1 (6 bases). Trimming left V 7 bases short and J 3 bases short, with 22 bases between. Germline loops: CDR1 MDHEN, CDR2 SYDVKM. This CDR3 has 17 amino acids. CDR3 residues: CASNDFQRGTHGNTIYF. CDR3 DNA: TGTGCCAGCAACGACTTCCAACGTGGGACACATGGAAACACCATATATTTT.

In the case of this clone: One end of the junction is discordant with germline, which a read error may explain. The sample contains more than one DNA sequence encoding this CDR3. The chain couples TRBV29-1 to TRBJ2-7; D uncertain. The CDR3 has 14 residues. The germline CDR1 and CDR2 sequences are SQVTM and ANQGSEA. CDR3 nucleotides: TGCAGCGTTGAAGTCTACATGAACTCCTACGAGCAATACTTC. This translates into CSVEVYMNSYEQYF.

The chain recombines TRBV5-1 with TRBJ2-7, with D tentatively TRBD1 (7 bases). Germline assignment: CDR1 SGHRS and CDR2 YFSETQ. This CDR3 region has 14 residues. Deletions cut 4 bases from V and 3 bases from J, with 14 bases between. The CDR3 bases are TGCGCCAGCAGCGGCGGGGACAGAGTCTACGAGCAGTACTTC. Its protein product is CASSGGDRVYEQYF.

DNA of the CDR3: TGCGCCAGCAGTGAGTCGGGGGGAGGGCAGTTCTTC. This translates into CASSESGGGQFF. The genes are TRBV10-1 and TRBJ2-1; TRBD2 might be the D (6 bases). Germline values: CDR1 WNHNN, CDR2 SYGVQD (reference sequence). The V end lost 0 bases, the J end lost 12 bases, and 9 bases lay between the germline ends. There are 12 residues in the CDR3.